The clone carrying this T cell receptor beta chain was recorded a few times. One entry per CDR3 protein, called by TCRdb with MiXCR from the 5' RACE reads. Here the sample spans under 150,000 distinct CDR3 sequences, approximately 15% being singletons. The sample belongs to a study of CD8 T cells in ankylosing spondylitis. The CDR3 extends over 12 amino acids. Looked up from germline, CDR1 is SGDLS and CDR2 is YYNGEE. Between the trimmed V and J ends, which lost 6 bases and 8 bases, there was a span of 14 bases. Sequencing was done on a sample of blood, either unsorted or a sorted T cell fraction (not recorded which). The clonotype was recovered from a female donor with ankylosing spondylitis or in good health (not recorded which). V usage is TRBV9 and J usage is TRBJ1-2; a possible D gene is TRBD1 (6 bases). Here the CDR3 reads CASTNNRAGYTF. The CDR3 DNA reads TGTGCCAGCACCAATAACAGGGCCGGCTACACCTTC.